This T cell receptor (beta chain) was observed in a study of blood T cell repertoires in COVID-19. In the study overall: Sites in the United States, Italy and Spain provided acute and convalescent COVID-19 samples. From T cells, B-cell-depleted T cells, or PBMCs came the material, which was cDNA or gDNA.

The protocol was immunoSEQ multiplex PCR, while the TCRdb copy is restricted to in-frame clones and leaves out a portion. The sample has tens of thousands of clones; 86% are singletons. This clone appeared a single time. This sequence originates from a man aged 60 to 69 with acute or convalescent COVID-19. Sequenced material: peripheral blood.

CDR3 in DNA: TGTGCCACCAGTGAAACCGGGACAAGGAGAGGAGGCTACACCTTC. Protein: CATSETGTRRGGYTF. This sequence joins TRBV24-1 and TRBJ1-2, with a weak D call TRBD1 (6 bases). This CDR3 region has 15 residues. CDR1 is KGHDR, CDR2 SFDVKD, per germline. The germline V and J ends were trimmed by 4 bases and 8 bases, with 19 bases remaining between them.